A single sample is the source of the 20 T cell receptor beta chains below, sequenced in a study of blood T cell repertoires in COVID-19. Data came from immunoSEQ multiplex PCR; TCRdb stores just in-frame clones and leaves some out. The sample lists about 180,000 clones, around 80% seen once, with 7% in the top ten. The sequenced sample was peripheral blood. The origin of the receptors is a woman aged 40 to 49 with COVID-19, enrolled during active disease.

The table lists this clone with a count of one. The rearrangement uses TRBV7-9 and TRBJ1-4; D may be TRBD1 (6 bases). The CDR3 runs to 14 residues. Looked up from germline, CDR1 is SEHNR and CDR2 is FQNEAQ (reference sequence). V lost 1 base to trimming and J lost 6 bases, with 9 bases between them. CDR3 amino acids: CASSLDRVHEKLFF. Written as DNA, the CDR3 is TGTGCCAGCAGCTTAGACAGGGTCCATGAAAAACTGTTTTTT.

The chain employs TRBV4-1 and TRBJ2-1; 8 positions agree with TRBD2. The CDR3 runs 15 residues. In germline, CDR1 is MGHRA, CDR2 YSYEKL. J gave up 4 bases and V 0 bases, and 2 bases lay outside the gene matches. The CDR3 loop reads CASSQDRGGYNEQFF. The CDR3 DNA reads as TGCGCCAGCAGCCAAGATCGGGGGGGATACAATGAGCAGTTCTTC.

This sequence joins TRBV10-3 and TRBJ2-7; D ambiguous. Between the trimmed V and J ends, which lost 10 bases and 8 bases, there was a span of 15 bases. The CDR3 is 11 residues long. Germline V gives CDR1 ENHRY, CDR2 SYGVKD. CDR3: CATKSQTKQYF. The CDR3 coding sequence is TGTGCCACCAAATCACAGACGAAGCAGTACTTC.

The CDR3 loop reads CASSLTSGSGTDTQYF. DNA for the CDR3: TGTGCCAGCAGCTTGACGAGCGGTTCCGGCACAGATACGCAGTATTTT. The J gene is TRBJ2-3, the V gene TRBV5-6; a possible D gene is TRBD2 (5 bases). The CDR3 covers 16 residues. The germline V gene encodes CDR1 SGHDT and CDR2 YYEEEE. Trimming shortened V by 1 base and J by 1 base, and 13 bases separated the two germline ends.

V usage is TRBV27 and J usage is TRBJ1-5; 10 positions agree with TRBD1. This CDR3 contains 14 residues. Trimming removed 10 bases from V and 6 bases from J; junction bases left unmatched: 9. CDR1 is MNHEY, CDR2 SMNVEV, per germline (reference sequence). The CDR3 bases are TGTGCCACCAGACAGGGGGCTGGTGGTCAGCCCCAGCATTTT. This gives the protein CATRQGAGGQPQHF.

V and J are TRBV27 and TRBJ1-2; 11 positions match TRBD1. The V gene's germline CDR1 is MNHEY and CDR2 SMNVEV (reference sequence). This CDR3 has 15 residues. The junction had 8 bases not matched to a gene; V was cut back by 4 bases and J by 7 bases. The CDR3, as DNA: TGTGCCAGCAGTTCCTCGGGACAGGGGGTGATTGGCTACACCTTC. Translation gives CASSSSGQGVIGYTF.

In DNA form, the CDR3 reads TGTGCCAGCAGTTTAAGTCCTAGCGGGACCCACGAGCAGTACTTC. Residues: CASSLSPSGTHEQYF. This chain links TRBV27 with TRBJ2-7; 9 bases are shared with TRBD2. J gave up 5 bases and V 2 bases, and 7 bases lay outside the gene matches. This CDR3 region has 15 residues. Germline loops: CDR1 MNHEY, CDR2 SMNVEV (reference sequence).

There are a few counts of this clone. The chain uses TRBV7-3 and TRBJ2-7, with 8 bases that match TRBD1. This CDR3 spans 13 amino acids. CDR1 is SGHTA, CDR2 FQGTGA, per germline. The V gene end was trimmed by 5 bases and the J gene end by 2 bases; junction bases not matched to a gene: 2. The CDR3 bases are TGTGCCAGCAGCCCGACAGGGGCCTACGAGCAGTACTTC. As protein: CASSPTGAYEQYF.

The CDR3 coding sequence is TGTGCCAGCAGTCTGGACAGGGGTGTTGTCTACACCTTC. Its protein product is CASSLDRGVVYTF. V is TRBV6-5 and J is TRBJ1-2; 9 bases align to TRBD1. J was trimmed by 10 bases and V by 5 bases; bases with no gene match: 8. This CDR3 spans 13 amino acids. Germline V CDR1 and CDR2: MNHEY, SVGAGI.

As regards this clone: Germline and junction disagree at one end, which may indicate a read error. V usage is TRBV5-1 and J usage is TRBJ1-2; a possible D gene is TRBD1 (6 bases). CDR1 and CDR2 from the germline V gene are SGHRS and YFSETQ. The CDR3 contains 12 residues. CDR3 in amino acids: CASSLEAGTRAF. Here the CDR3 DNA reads TGCGCCAGCAGCTTGGAGGCCGGGACAAGGGCCTTC.

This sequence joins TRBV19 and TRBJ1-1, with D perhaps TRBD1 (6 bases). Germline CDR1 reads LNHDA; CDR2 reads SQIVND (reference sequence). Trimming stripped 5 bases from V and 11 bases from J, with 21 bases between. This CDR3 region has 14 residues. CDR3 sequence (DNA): TGTGCCAGTAGTCCCCTCTTGGGGGGGGCTGGGGCTTTCTTT. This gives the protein CASSPLLGGAGAFF.

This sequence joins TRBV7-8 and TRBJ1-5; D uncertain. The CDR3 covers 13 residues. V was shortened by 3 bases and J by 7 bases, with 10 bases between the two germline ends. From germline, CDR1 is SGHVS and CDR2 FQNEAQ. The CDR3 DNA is TGTGCCAGCAGCTTTGGGCGGGGACAGCCCCAGCATTTT. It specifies CASSFGRGQPQHF.

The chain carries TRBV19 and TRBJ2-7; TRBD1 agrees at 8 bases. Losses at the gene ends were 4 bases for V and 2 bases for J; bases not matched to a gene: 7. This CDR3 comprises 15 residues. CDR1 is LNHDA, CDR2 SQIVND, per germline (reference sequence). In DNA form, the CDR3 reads TGTGCCAGTAGTACAACGACAGGGGAGACCTACGAGCAGTACTTC. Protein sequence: CASSTTTGETYEQYF.

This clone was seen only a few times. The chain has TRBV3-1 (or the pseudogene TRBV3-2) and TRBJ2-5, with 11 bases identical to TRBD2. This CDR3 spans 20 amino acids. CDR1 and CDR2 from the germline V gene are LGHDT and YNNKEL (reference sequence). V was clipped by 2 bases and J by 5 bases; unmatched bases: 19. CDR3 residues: CASSQNLFLASGGWEETQYF. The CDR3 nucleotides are TGTGCCAGCAGCCAAAATCTTTTTTTGGCTAGCGGGGGGTGGGAGGAGACCCAGTACTTC.

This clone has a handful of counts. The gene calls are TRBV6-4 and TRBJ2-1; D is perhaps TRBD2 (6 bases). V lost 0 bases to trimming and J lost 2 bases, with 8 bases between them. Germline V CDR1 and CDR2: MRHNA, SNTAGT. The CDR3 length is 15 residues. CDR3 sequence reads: CASSDSSGAYNEQFF. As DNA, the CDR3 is TGTGCCAGCAGTGACTCTAGCGGAGCCTACAATGAGCAGTTCTTC.

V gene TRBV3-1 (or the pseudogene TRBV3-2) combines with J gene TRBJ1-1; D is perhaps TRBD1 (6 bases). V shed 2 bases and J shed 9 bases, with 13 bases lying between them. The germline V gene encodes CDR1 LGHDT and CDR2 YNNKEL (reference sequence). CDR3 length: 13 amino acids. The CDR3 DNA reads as TGTGCCAGCAGCCAAACAGGGACGGTCAAAGCTTTCTTT. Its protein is CASSQTGTVKAFF.

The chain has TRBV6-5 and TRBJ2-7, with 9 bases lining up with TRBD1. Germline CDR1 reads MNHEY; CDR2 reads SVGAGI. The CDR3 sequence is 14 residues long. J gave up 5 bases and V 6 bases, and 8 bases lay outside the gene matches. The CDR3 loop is CASRTTGGRDEQYF. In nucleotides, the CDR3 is TGTGCCAGCAGAACAACAGGGGGCAGGGACGAGCAGTACTTC.

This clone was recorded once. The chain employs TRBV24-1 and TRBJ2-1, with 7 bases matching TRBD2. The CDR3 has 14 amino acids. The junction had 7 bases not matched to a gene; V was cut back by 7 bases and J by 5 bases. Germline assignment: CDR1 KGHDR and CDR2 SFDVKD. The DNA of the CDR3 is TGTGCCACCAGCGCGGGGGAGGCCCACAATGAGCAGTTCTTC. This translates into CATSAGEAHNEQFF.

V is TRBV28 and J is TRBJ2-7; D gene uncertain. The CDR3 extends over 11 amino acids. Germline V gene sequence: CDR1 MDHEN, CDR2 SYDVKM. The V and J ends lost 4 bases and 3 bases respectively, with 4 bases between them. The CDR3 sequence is CASSSLYEQYF. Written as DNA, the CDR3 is TGTGCCAGCAGTTCCCTCTACGAGCAGTACTTC.

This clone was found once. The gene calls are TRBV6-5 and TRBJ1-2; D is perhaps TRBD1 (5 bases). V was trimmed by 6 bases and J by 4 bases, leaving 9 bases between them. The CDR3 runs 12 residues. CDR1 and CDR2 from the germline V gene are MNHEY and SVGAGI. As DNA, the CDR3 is TGTGCCAGCAGCGGGGGGGGCTATGGCTACACCTTC. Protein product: CASSGGGYGYTF.